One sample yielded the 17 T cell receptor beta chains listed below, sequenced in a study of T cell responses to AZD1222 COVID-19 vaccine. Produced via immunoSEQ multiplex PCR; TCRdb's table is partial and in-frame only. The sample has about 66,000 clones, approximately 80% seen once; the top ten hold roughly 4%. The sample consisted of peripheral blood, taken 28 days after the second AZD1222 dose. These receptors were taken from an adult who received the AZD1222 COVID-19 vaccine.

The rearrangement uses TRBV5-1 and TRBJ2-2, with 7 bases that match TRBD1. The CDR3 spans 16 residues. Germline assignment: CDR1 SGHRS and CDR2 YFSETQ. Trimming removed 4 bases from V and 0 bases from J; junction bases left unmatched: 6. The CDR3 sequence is CASSQGVYPNTGELFF. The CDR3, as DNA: TGCGCCAGCAGCCAGGGGGTCTACCCGAACACCGGGGAGCTGTTTTTT.

The CDR3 loop is CASRGQGGDQPQHF. In DNA, the CDR3 is TGTGCCAGCAGAGGACAGGGGGGCGATCAGCCCCAGCATTTT. The genes are TRBV6-5 and TRBJ1-5; 10 bases match TRBD1. J gave up 5 bases and V 6 bases, and 4 bases lay outside the gene matches. The germline CDR1 and CDR2 sequences are MNHEY and SVGAGI. CDR3 size: 14 residues.

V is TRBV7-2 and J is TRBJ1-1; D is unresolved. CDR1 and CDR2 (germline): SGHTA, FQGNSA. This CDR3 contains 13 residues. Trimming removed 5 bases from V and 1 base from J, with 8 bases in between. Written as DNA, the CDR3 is TGTGCCAGCAGCGTGCAAGCGAACACTGAAGCTTTCTTT. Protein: CASSVQANTEAFF. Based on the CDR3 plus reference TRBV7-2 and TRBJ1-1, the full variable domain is GAGVSQSPSNKVTEKGKDVELRCDPISGHTALYWYRQSLGQGLEFLIYFQGNSAPDKSGLPSDRFSAERTGGSVSTLTIQRTQQEDSAVYLCASSVQANTEAFFGQGTRLTVV.

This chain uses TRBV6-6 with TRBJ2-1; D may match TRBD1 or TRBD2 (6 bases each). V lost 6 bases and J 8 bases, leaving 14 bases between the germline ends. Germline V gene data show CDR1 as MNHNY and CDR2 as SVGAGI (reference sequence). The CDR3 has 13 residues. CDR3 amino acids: CASSLQGTDEQFF. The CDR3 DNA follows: TGTGCCAGCAGCCTGCAGGGGACTGATGAGCAGTTCTTC.

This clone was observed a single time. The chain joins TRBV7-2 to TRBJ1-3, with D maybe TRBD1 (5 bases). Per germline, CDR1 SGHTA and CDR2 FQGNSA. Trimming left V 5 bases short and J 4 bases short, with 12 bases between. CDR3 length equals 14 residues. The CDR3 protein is CASSPQVTGNTIYF. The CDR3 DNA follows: TGTGCCAGCAGCCCACAGGTGACCGGAAACACCATATATTTT.

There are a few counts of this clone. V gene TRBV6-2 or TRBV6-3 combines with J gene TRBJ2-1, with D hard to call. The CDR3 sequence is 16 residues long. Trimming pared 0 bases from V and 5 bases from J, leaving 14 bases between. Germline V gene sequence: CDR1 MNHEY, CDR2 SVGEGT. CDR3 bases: TGTGCCAGCAGTTACTCGAGAGTTCGAGGACACAATGAGCAGTTCTTC. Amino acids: CASSYSRVRGHNEQFF.

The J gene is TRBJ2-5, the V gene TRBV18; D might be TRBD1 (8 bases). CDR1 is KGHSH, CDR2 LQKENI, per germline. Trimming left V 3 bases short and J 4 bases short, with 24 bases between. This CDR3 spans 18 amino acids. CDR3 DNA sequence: TGTGCCAGCTCACCGAACCCCAACAGGGGGGGGGTCGGAGAGACCCAGTACTTC. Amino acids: CASSPNPNRGGVGETQYF.

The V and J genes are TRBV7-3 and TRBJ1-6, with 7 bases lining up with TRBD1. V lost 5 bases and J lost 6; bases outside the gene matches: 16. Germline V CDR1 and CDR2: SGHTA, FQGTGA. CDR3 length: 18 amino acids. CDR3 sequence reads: CASSLEATGFGANSPLHF. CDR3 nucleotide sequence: TGTGCCAGCAGCCTAGAAGCGACAGGGTTTGGGGCTAATTCACCCCTCCACTTT.

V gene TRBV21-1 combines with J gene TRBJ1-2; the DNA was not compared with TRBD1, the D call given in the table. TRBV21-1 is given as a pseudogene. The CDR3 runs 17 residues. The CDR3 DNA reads TGTGCCAGCAGCAAAGAAGGTGTTGACAGCTTCTTTTATGGCTACACCTTC. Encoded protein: CASSKEGVDSFFYGYTF.

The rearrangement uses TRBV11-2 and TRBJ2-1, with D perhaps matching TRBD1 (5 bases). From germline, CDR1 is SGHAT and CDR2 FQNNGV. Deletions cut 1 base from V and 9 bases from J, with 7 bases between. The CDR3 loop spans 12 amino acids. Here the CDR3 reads CASSLGGSEQFF. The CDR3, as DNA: TGTGCCAGCAGCTTAGGGGGCAGTGAGCAGTTCTTC.

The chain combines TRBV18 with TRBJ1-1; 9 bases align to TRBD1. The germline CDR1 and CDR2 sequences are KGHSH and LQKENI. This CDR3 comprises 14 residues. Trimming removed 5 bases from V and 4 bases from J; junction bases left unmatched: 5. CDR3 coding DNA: TGTGCCAGCTCAGCGGACAGGGGAAGCACTGAAGCTTTCTTT. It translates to CASSADRGSTEAFF.

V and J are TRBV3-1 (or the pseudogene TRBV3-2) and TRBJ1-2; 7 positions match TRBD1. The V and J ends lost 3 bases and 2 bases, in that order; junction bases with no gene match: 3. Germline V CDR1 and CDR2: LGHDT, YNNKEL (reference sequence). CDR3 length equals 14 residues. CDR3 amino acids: CASSQLGQNYGYTF. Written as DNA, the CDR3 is TGTGCCAGCAGCCAGCTGGGACAGAACTATGGCTACACCTTC.

The CDR3 DNA sequence: TGCGCCAGCAGCTACGGGACAGGGAGCTACGAGCAGTACTTC. It encodes CASSYGTGSYEQYF. The chain has TRBV5-1 and TRBJ2-7; 9 nucleotides agree with TRBD1. Looked up from germline, CDR1 is SGHRS and CDR2 is YFSETQ. Trimming cost V 3 bases and J 3 bases; bases outside gene matches: 4. This CDR3 is 14 amino acids long. Drawing the rest from reference TRBV5-1 and TRBJ2-7, the complete variable domain is KAGVTQTPRYLIKTRGQQVTLSCSPISGHRSVSWYQQTPGQGLQFLFEYFSETQRNKGNFPGRFSGRQFSNSRSEMNVSTLELGDSALYLCASSYGTGSYEQYFGPGTRLTVT.

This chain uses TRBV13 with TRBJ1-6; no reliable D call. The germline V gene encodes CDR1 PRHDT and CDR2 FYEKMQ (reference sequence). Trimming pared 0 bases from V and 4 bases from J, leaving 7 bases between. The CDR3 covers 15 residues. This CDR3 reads CASSLGAGYNSPLHF. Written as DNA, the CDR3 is TGTGCCAGCAGCTTAGGGGCGGGATATAATTCACCCCTCCACTTT.

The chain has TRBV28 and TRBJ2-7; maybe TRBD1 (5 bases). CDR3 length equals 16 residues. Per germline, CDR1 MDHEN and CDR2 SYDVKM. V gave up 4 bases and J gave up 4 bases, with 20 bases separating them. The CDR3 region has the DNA TGTGCCAGCAGTTCACCCCGGACGGACAAATATTACGAGCAGTACTTC. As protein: CASSSPRTDKYYEQYF.

The CDR3 is CASSASSAQETQYF. The CDR3 coding sequence is TGTGCCAGCAGCGCCTCTAGTGCTCAAGAGACCCAGTACTTC. V gene TRBV11-3 combines with J gene TRBJ2-5; D call uncertain. The CDR3 spans 14 residues. Trimming pared 5 bases from V and 2 bases from J, leaving 12 bases between. CDR1 and CDR2 from the germline V gene are SGHNT and YENEEA. The whole variable domain, remainder taken from reference TRBV11-3 and TRBJ2-5, is EAGVVQSPRYKIIEKKQPVAFWCNPISGHNTLYWYLQNLGQGPELLIRYENEEAVDDSQLPKDRFSAERLKGVDSTLKIQPAELGDSAVYLCASSASSAQETQYFGPGTRLLVL.

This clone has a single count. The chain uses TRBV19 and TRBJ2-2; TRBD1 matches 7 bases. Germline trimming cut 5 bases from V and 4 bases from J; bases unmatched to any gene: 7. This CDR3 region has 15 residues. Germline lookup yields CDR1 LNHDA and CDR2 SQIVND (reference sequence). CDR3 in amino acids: CASSARGHGTGELFF. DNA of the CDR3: TGTGCCAGTAGTGCGAGGGGGCATGGCACCGGGGAGCTGTTTTTT.